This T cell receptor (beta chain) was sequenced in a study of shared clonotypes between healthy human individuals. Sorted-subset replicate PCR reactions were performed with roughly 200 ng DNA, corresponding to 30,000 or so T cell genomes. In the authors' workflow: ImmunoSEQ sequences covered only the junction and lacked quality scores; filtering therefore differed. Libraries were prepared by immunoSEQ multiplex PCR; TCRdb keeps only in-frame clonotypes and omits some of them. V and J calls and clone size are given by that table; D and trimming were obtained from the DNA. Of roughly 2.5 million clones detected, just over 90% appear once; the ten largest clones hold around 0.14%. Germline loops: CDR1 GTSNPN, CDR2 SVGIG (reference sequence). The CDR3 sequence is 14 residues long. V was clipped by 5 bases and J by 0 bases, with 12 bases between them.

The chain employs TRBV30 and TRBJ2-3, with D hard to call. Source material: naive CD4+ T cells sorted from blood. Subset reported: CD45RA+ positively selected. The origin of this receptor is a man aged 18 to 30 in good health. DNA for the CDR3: TGTGCCTGGGACCCAGGTAAAAGCACAGATACGCAGTATTTT. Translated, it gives CAWDPGKSTDTQYF.